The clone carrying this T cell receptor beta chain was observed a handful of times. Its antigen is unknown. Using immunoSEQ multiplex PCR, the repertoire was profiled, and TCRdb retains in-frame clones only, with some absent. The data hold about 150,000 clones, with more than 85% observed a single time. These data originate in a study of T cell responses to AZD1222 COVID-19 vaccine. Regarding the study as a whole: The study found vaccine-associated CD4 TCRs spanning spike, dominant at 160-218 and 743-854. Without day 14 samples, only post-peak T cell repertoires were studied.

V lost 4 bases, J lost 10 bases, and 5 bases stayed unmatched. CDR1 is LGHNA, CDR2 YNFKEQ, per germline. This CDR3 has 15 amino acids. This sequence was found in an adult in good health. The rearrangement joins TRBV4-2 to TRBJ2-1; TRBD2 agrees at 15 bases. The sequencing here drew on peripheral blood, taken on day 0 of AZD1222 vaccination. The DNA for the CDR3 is TGTGCCAGCAGCCGGGGGACTAGCGGGGGGACGGAGCAGTTCTTC. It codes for CASSRGTSGGTEQFF.